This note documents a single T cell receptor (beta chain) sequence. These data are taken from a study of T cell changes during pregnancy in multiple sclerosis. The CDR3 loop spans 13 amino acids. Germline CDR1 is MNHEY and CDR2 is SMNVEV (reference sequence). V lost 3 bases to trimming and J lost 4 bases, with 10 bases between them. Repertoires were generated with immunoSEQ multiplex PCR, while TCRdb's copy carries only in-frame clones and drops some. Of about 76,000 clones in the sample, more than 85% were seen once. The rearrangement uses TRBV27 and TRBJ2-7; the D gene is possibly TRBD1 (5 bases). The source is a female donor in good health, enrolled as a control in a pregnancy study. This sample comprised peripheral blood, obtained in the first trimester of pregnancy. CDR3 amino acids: CASSLGPLYEQYF. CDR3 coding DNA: TGTGCCAGCAGTTTGGGGCCCCTATACGAGCAGTACTTC.